What follows are 6 T cell receptor beta chains derived from one specimen sequenced in a study of Ad26.COV2.S vaccination and SARS-CoV-2 variants. Profiling relied on immunoSEQ multiplex PCR, and the TCRdb table lists in-frame clones only, not all of them. The repertoire holds about 440,000 clones, with about 90% as singletons. Treatment defined: roughly 20 received Ad26.COV2.S at low or high dose, single or two shots; 5 received placebo; per-sample allocation not given. Collection of samples fell on day 63 after the first vaccine or placebo injection. Sequenced here: peripheral blood, sampled in a trial of Ad26.COV2.S vaccine versus placebo. The receptors were sampled from a person aged 18-60 years who received the Ad26.COV2.S COVID-19 vaccine or a placebo.

The V call is TRBV21-1, the J call TRBJ1-5. TRBV21-1 counts as a pseudogene. The CDR3 runs to 17 residues. CDR3 bases: TGTGCCAGCAGCGAAAGGCCGGGTCGCCTAAGCAATCAGCCCCAGCATTTT. This sequence encodes CASSERPGRLSNQPQHF.

This chain links TRBV19 with TRBJ2-3, with a weak D call TRBD2 (6 bases). The V gene's germline CDR1 is LNHDA and CDR2 SQIVND (reference sequence). CDR3 length equals 14 residues. The V end lost 5 bases, the J end lost 5 bases, and 14 bases lay between the germline ends. This chain's CDR3 is CASSEEGPQDTQYF. CDR3 in DNA: TGTGCCAGTAGTGAGGAGGGCCCTCAAGATACGCAGTATTTT. Variable domain in full (rest from reference TRBV19 and TRBJ2-3): DGGITQSPKYLFRKEGQNVTLSCEQNLNHDAMYWYRQDPGQGLRLIYYSQIVNDFQKGDIAEGYSVSREKKESFPLTVTSAQKNPTAFYLCASSEEGPQDTQYFGPGTRLTVL.

This chain connects TRBV6-6 to TRBJ2-4; D might be TRBD2 (6 bases). V gave up 6 bases and J gave up 8 bases, with 14 bases separating them. CDR3 length: 13 residues. From germline, CDR1 is MNHNY and CDR2 SVGAGI (reference sequence). The CDR3: CASRSASEDIQYF. In DNA, the CDR3 is TGTGCCAGCAGGTCGGCTAGCGAGGACATTCAGTACTTC.

The J gene is TRBJ2-7, the V gene TRBV6-5; 8 bases are shared with TRBD1. Germline trimming cut 7 bases from V and 2 bases from J; bases unmatched to any gene: 10. The CDR3 has 15 residues. The germline gives CDR1 MNHEY, CDR2 SVGAGI. The CDR3 nucleotides read TGTGCCAGCAATCGTCGGACAGGGCTGACCTACGAGCAGTACTTC. It codes for CASNRRTGLTYEQYF.

The gene calls are TRBV5-5 and TRBJ2-3; no reliable D call. Germline assignment: CDR1 SGHKS and CDR2 YYEKEE (reference sequence). The CDR3 length is 15 residues. Trimming left V 3 bases short and J 0 bases short, with 11 bases between. The CDR3 DNA reads as TGTGCCAGCAGCTCTCAGCTGTCTAGCACAGATACGCAGTATTTT. This gives the protein CASSSQLSSTDTQYF.

This clone was picked up a small number of times. The chain is built from TRBV28 and TRBJ1-4, with D perhaps matching TRBD1 (6 bases). Germline V CDR1 and CDR2: MDHEN, SYDVKM. The V gene lost 7 bases and the J gene lost 7 bases, with 19 bases spanning the gap. The CDR3 extends over 15 amino acids. The CDR3 sequence: CASTRWGQIGEKLFF. The CDR3 DNA follows: TGTGCCAGCACGAGATGGGGACAAATAGGTGAAAAACTGTTTTTT.